These 15 T cell receptor beta chains came from one sample sequenced in a study of graft-versus-host responses after intestinal transplantation. For these receptors, no antigen is known. TCRdb's copy holds only in-frame clones and misses some; the assay was immunoSEQ multiplex PCR. The table has under 150,000 clones, approximately 90% seen once. Specimen: unstimulated CD4+ T cells sorted from spleen or lymph node cells, collected before intestinal transplant. Receptors were obtained from a human donor who received an intestinal transplant.

V and J are TRBV2 and TRBJ1-5; 12 bases are shared with TRBD1. The J segment lost 7 bases and the V segment lost 6 bases, leaving 4 bases of the junction unmatched. CDR1 SNHLY and CDR2 FYNNEI come from the germline V gene. This CDR3 spans 14 amino acids. The CDR3 nucleotides read TGTGCCAGCAGCGGGACAGGGGGCTTCCAGCCCCAGCATTTT. It encodes CASSGTGGFQPQHF. Full variable domain (outside the CDR3, taken from reference TRBV2 and TRBJ1-5): EPEVTQTPSHQVTQMGQEVILRCVPISNHLYFYWYRQILGQKVEFLVSFYNNEISEKSEIFDDQFSVERPDGSNFTLKIRSTKLEDSAMYFCASSGTGGFQPQHFGDGTRLSIL.

DNA of the CDR3: TGTGCCAGCAGTAATACAGTCAACTATGGCTACACCTTC. Its protein is CASSNTVNYGYTF. V is TRBV14 and J is TRBJ1-2; D remains ambiguous. This CDR3 contains 13 residues. From germline, CDR1 is SGHDN and CDR2 FVKESK. Deletions cut 6 bases from V and 2 bases from J, with 10 bases between.

About this clone itself: Relative to the germline gene, one junction end is altered; a read error may explain this. DNA of the CDR3: TGTGCCATCAGTGAGTCCCCCGCCCGAGAGCGCGAAGTTTTCTTT. Translating it yields CAISESPAREREVFF. The V and J genes are TRBV10-3 and TRBJ1-1; no firm D call. The CDR3 extends over 15 amino acids. Germline assignment: CDR1 ENHRY and CDR2 SYGVKD.

In this sample, this clone turned up once. The chain links TRBV2 to TRBJ2-2, with 7 nucleotides matching TRBD2. The CDR3 extends over 15 amino acids. Trimming removed 11 bases from V and 2 bases from J; junction bases left unmatched: 11. Germline V gene lookup returns CDR1 SNHLY and CDR2 FYNNEI. The CDR3 loop reads CALRAGVLNTGELFF. CDR3 bases: TGTGCCCTACGTGCGGGGGTGCTAAACACCGGGGAGCTGTTTTTT.

The V gene is TRBV18, the J gene TRBJ2-3, with unresolved D. V gave up 4 bases and J gave up 0 bases, with 5 bases separating them. The CDR3 extends over 13 amino acids. Germline CDR1 reads KGHSH; CDR2 reads LQKENI. CDR3 nucleotides: TGTGCCAGCTCACGCCAGAGCACAGATACGCAGTATTTT. It specifies CASSRQSTDTQYF.

The chain carries TRBV5-4 and TRBJ1-2, with a possible D match to TRBD1 (5 bases). V dropped 4 bases and J dropped 3 bases, with 16 bases sitting between them. Germline CDR1 SGHNT, CDR2 YYREEE (reference sequence). The CDR3 is made up of 15 amino acids. The CDR3 sequence is CASSPPGGVDYGYTF. In nucleotides, the CDR3 is TGTGCCAGCAGCCCTCCCGGGGGGGTCGACTATGGCTACACCTTC.

V is TRBV7-2 and J is TRBJ1-1; 10 positions match TRBD1. This CDR3 has 17 amino acids. The trim removed 0 bases at V and 4 bases at J, leaving 8 bases unmatched. Germline V CDR1 and CDR2: SGHTA, FQGNSA. CDR3 in amino acids: CASSLAWDRGGITEAFF. CDR3 DNA sequence: TGTGCCAGCAGCTTAGCATGGGACAGGGGAGGGATCACTGAAGCTTTCTTT. Variable domain in full (rest from reference TRBV7-2 and TRBJ1-1): GAGVSQSPSNKVTEKGKDVELRCDPISGHTALYWYRQSLGQGLEFLIYFQGNSAPDKSGLPSDRFSAERTGGSVSTLTIQRTQQEDSAVYLCASSLAWDRGGITEAFFGQGTRLTVV.

The genes are TRBV10-3 and TRBJ2-2, with D perhaps matching TRBD1 (5 bases). This CDR3 spans 14 amino acids. Trimming left V 11 bases short and J 6 bases short, with 19 bases between. Germline V gene data show CDR1 as ENHRY and CDR2 as SYGVKD. CDR3 coding DNA: TGTGCCGCATCACCCAGGGAAGTCGCCGGGGAGCTGTTTTTT. Its protein is CAASPREVAGELFF.

This clone has just a few counts. The gene calls are TRBV25-1 and TRBJ2-1; 9 bases match TRBD1. Germline V gene lookup returns CDR1 MGHDK and CDR2 SYGVNS. V lost 4 bases, J lost 7 bases, and 2 bases stayed unmatched. The CDR3 runs to 13 residues. Written as DNA, the CDR3 is TGTGCCAGCAGTGTACAGGGGGCGAATGAGCAGTTCTTC. The encoded protein is CASSVQGANEQFF.

This clone was found once. The CDR3 DNA sequence: TGTGCCAGCAGTTTAGGGACAGGGGTCTACGAGCAGTACTTC. Its translation: CASSLGTGVYEQYF. The chain carries TRBV28 and TRBJ2-7; 10 nucleotides agree with TRBD1. Germline V gene sequence: CDR1 MDHEN, CDR2 SYDVKM. Trimming took 2 bases from V and 3 from J; bases not matched to a gene: 1. The length of the CDR3 is 14 residues. Drawing the rest from reference TRBV28 and TRBJ2-7, the complete variable domain is DVKVTQSSRYLVKRTGEKVFLECVQDMDHENMFWYRQDPGLGLRLIYFSYDVKMKEKGDIPEGYSVSREKKERFSLILESASTNQTSMYLCASSLGTGVYEQYFGPGTRLTVT.

The table lists this clone with a few counts. The chain combines TRBV1 with TRBJ2-7; TRBD1 is taken as the D call from the table, unchecked against the DNA. TRBV1 is annotated as a pseudogene. The CDR3 spans 14 residues. CDR3 loop: CTSSQETGAYEQYF. The CDR3 DNA reads TGCACCAGCAGCCAAGAGACAGGGGCCTACGAGCAGTACTTC.

V and J are TRBV6-5 and TRBJ1-5, with 9 bases fitting TRBD1. Germline CDR1 MNHEY, CDR2 SVGAGI. The CDR3 spans 16 residues. The V segment lost 2 bases and the J segment 11 bases; nucleotides outside the gene matches: 13. The CDR3 nucleotides read TGTGCCAGCAGTTACACCCGGACAGGGGAGGTCAGGTCCCAGCATTTT. It encodes CASSYTRTGEVRSQHF.

This clone was observed a single time. This rearrangement joins TRBV18 to TRBJ2-2; D is undetermined. Germline V gene data show CDR1 as KGHSH and CDR2 as LQKENI. The CDR3 spans 14 residues. The V and J ends lost 2 bases and 4 bases respectively, with 8 bases between them. CDR3 sequence: CASSPSRVTGELFF. The CDR3 nucleotides are TGTGCCAGCTCACCATCACGGGTCACCGGGGAGCTGTTTTTT.

The chain couples TRBV5-4 to TRBJ2-7; 7 bases agree with TRBD1. Germline loops: CDR1 SGHNT, CDR2 YYREEE (reference sequence). With V trimmed by 3 bases and J by 5 bases, 8 bases remained unmatched. This CDR3 contains 14 residues. The CDR3 region is CASSSGQIYDEQYF. The CDR3, as DNA: TGTGCCAGCAGCTCGGGACAGATTTACGACGAGCAGTACTTC.

The V gene is TRBV27, the J gene TRBJ1-6; 7 nucleotides match TRBD1. The junction had 4 bases not matched to a gene; V was cut back by 5 bases and J by 0 bases. CDR1 and CDR2 (germline): MNHEY, SMNVEV (reference sequence). This CDR3 is built from 16 residues. CDR3 sequence: CASSTTGSSYNSPLHF. The CDR3, as DNA: TGTGCCAGCAGTACGACAGGGAGCTCCTATAATTCACCCCTCCACTTT.